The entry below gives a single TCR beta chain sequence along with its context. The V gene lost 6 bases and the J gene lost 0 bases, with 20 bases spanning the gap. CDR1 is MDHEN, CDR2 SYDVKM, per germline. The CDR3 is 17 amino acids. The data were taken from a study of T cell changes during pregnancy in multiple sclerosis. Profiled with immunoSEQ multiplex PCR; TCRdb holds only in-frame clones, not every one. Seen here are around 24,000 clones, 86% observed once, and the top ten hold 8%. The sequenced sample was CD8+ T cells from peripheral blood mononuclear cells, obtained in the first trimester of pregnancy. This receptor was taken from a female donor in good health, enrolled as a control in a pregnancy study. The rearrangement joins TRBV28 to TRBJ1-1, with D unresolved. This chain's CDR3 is CASSLGSGRLLNTEAFF. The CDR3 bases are TGTGCCAGCAGCCTGGGGAGTGGGCGGCTTTTGAACACTGAAGCTTTCTTT.